These 13 T cell receptor beta chains were sequenced from one sample in a study of CD8+CD57+ T cells in acquired aplastic anemia (dated by TCRdb to the late 2010s). Reads for this sample came from an Illumina HiSeq 2000. TCR beta VDJ combination and CDR3 sequence profiling used genomic DNA as the template. The public reads were quality trimmed at Q25 with fastp and then assembled into clones with MiXCR by TCRdb, keeping productive beta chains. Records with the same CDR3 protein are collapsed into one entry carrying the most frequent genes and DNA. The sample has 200,000 to 300,000 distinct CDR3 sequences on record, roughly half of them singletons. The ten largest clones take up over 7.5% of the sample. Expansion of CD8+CD57+ cells had been shown by flow cytometry in the patients chosen for sequencing. The source material was sorted CD4+, CD8+, or CD8+CD57+ T cells (not recorded which) from PBMCs. The receptors come from a human donor with aplastic anemia.

This clonotype was counted at least ten times. The V gene is TRBV11-1, the J gene TRBJ2-1, with D possibly being TRBD1 (6 bases). Germline CDR1 reads SGHAT; CDR2 reads FQDESV (reference sequence). The CDR3 covers 15 residues. V lost 5 bases to trimming and J lost 6 bases, with 17 bases between them. The CDR3 nucleotides read TGTGCCAGCAGCCAGAGAGGACAGTTAATCAATGAGCAGTTCTTC. Protein sequence: CASSQRGQLINEQFF.

This clonotype was seen at least ten times. The rearrangement joins TRBV5-5 to TRBJ2-7, with a weak D call TRBD1 (6 bases). Germline V gene data show CDR1 as SGHKS and CDR2 as YYEKEE (reference sequence). V shed 2 bases and J shed 3 bases, with 18 bases lying between them. The CDR3 has 16 amino acids. CDR3 nucleotides: TGTGCCAGCAGCTTTGGACAGAACAAGGCTGTCTACGAGCAGTACTTC. It translates to CASSFGQNKAVYEQYF.

The chain uses TRBV5-1 and TRBJ1-6; a weak D match, TRBD1 (5 bases). The V gene lost 0 bases and the J gene lost 10 bases, with 14 bases spanning the gap. The germline V gene has CDR1 SGHRS and CDR2 YFSETQ. The CDR3 contains 15 residues. In nucleotides, the CDR3 is TGCGCCAGCAGCTTGGATCGGCAGGGCCCCTCACCCCTCCACTTT. This codes for CASSLDRQGPSPLHF.

This chain links TRBV10-3 with TRBJ2-3; D gene uncertain. The CDR3 contains 16 residues. Trimming removed 0 bases at V and 11 bases at J, with 21 bases between. Germline CDR1 reads ENHRY; CDR2 reads SYGVKD. The DNA for the CDR3 is TGTGCCATCAGTGAGTCATCCGGCGGAAACTACAATGAGCAGTATTTT. It encodes CAISESSGGNYNEQYF.

The table lists this clonotype with a count of one. This sequence joins TRBV14 and TRBJ1-3; D is perhaps TRBD1 (6 bases). The CDR3 contains 14 residues. Germline CDR1 SGHDN, CDR2 FVKESK. Trimming shortened V by 3 bases and J by 0 bases, and 6 bases separated the two germline ends. CDR3 protein: CASSQGHSGNTIYF. CDR3 bases: TGTGCCAGCAGCCAGGGACACTCTGGAAACACCATATATTTT.

This clonotype was detected many times. V gene TRBV12-3 or TRBV12-4 combines with J gene TRBJ2-4, with D hard to call. With 7 bases removed from V and 0 bases from J, the gap between germline ends came to 10 bases. This CDR3 has 14 amino acids. CDR3 amino acids: CASTSVSAKNIQYF. In nucleotides, the CDR3 is TGTGCCAGCACTTCGGTCTCAGCCAAAAACATTCAGTACTTC.

This clonotype was picked up a small number of times. This chain joins TRBV20-1 and TRBJ2-7; 12 nucleotides match TRBD2. J lost 6 bases, V lost 0 bases, and 9 bases had no gene match. Germline V gene lookup returns CDR1 DFQATT and CDR2 SNEGSKA (reference sequence). The CDR3 is 16 amino acids. This CDR3 is CSARDPSTSGRSEQYF. The CDR3 nucleotides read TGCAGTGCTAGAGACCCCTCGACTAGCGGGAGATCCGAGCAGTACTTC.

The J gene is TRBJ1-6, the V gene TRBV9; 7 positions match TRBD1. Unmatched junction bases numbered 3, after V lost 0 bases and J lost 0 bases. The CDR3 covers 17 residues. The V gene's germline CDR1 is SGDLS and CDR2 YYNGEE. In DNA form, the CDR3 reads TGTGCCAGCAGCGTAGGGGACAGAAGCTCCTATAATTCACCCCTCCACTTT. It specifies CASSVGDRSSYNSPLHF.

CDR3 sequence (DNA): TGTGCCAGTAGTCGCAACCGTCTCCACTTT. Translated: CASSRNRLHF. This sequence joins TRBV19 and TRBJ1-6; D uncertain. V was cut by 5 bases and J by 16 bases, with 9 bases left in between. This CDR3 has 10 residues. Per the germline V gene, CDR1 is LNHDA and CDR2 is SQIVND (reference sequence).

This clonotype was detected many times. The chain joins TRBV15 to TRBJ2-3, with D possibly matching TRBD2 (6 bases). CDR1 and CDR2 (germline): LNHNV, YYDKDF (reference sequence). Trimming stripped 1 base from V and 1 base from J, with 12 bases between. The CDR3 contains 16 residues. The CDR3 region has the DNA TGTGCCACCAGCAGAGGGAGGGCTAGCGGCACAGATACGCAGTATTTT. Translated: CATSRGRASGTDTQYF.

This clonotype was detected ten times or more. This chain connects TRBV5-6 to TRBJ2-5; D is undetermined. Per the germline V gene, CDR1 is SGHDT and CDR2 is YYEEEE. Trimming cost V 5 bases and J 2 bases, with 13 bases left between them. This CDR3 has 14 amino acids. The CDR3 is CASRCEETQETQYF. The CDR3 DNA reads TGTGCCAGCAGGTGTGAGGAAACACAAGAGACCCAGTACTTC.

In regard to this clonotype: At one boundary the junction diverges from the germline segment, which might be a read error. This sequence joins TRBV12-3 or TRBV12-4 and TRBJ2-2; 9 positions match TRBD1. The CDR3 extends over 19 amino acids. CDR3 in amino acids: CASSLDRRTGVSDSGELLF. As DNA, the CDR3 is TGTGCCAGCAGTTTAGACAGAAGGACAGGGGTTTCCGACAGCGGGGAGCTGCTTTTT.

There are many counts of this clonotype. This chain links TRBV15 with TRBJ2-7; D is possibly TRBD1 (7 bases). Germline V gene data show CDR1 as LNHNV and CDR2 as YYDKDF (reference sequence). V lost 6 bases and J 4 bases, leaving 19 bases between the germline ends. CDR3 length: 15 amino acids. The CDR3 bases are TGTGCCACCAGGGATTTAAGACAGGGAGGTTACGAGCAGTACTTC. Residues: CATRDLRQGGYEQYF. The full variable domain, rest sourced from reference TRBV15 and TRBJ2-7, is DAMVIQNPRYQVTQFGKPVTLSCSQTLNHNVMYWYQQKSSQAPKLLFHYYDKDFNNEADTPDNFQSRRPNTSFCFLDIRSPGLGDTAMYLCATRDLRQGGYEQYFGPGTRLTVT.